The source of this T cell receptor beta chain is a study of lymphopenia after photon versus proton radiotherapy. The CDR3 has 15 amino acids. V shed 3 bases and J shed 0 bases, with 9 bases lying between them. Germline V CDR1 and CDR2: KGHSH, LQKENI. Regarding the study as a whole: After lymphocyte nadir, photon-treated repertoires showed oligoclonal expansion, especially CD8+ Temra. Better survival with proton therapy was suggested as possible, not demonstrated.

TCRdb's copy holds only in-frame clones and misses some; the assay was immunoSEQ multiplex PCR. Of about 26,000 clones in the sample, approximately 85% were seen once. In regard to this clone: Its target is not known.

Sequencing used peripheral blood, obtained from a patient treated with photon-based radiotherapy. The chain couples TRBV18 to TRBJ1-3; the D is unclear. The clonotype was recovered from a man aged 30 to 45 with gastric cancer. For the CDR3, the DNA is TGTGCCAGCTCACCTCGGACGGACTCTGGAAACACCATATATTTT. It is translated as CASSPRTDSGNTIYF.